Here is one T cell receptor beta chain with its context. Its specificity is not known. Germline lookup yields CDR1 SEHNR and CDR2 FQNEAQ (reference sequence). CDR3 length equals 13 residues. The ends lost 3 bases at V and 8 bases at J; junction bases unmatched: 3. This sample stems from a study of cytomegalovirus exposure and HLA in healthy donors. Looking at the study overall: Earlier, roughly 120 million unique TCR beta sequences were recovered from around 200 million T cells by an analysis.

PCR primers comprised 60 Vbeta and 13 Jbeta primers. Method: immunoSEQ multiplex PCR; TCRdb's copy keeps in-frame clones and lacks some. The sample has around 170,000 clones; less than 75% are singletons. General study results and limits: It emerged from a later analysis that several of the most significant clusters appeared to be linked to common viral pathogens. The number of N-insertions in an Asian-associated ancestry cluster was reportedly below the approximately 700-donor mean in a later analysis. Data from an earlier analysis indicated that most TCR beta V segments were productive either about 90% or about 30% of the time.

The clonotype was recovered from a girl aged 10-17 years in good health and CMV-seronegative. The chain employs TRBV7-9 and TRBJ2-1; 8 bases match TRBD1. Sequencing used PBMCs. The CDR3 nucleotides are TGTGCCAGCAGCTTTCAGGGGGCAGATGAGCAGTTCTTC. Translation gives CASSFQGADEQFF.